The 4 T cell receptor beta chains reported below all come from one sample, sequenced in a study of Ad26.COV2.S vaccination and SARS-CoV-2 variants. Clones were read by immunoSEQ multiplex PCR, and TCRdb kept only the in-frame ones, dropping some. The repertoire holds 300,000 to 400,000 clones, with around 90% as singletons. Sequencing was performed on peripheral blood, taken after recovery from COVID-19. These receptor sequences come from a human donor who had recovered from COVID-19.

This clone was detected once. The V and J genes are TRBV18 and TRBJ1-1; D is undetermined. This CDR3 comprises 15 residues. V dropped 0 bases and J dropped 0 bases, with 8 bases sitting between them. Germline V gene lookup returns CDR1 KGHSH and CDR2 LQKENI. CDR3 protein: CASSPPFSMNTEAFF. The CDR3 region has the DNA TGTGCCAGCTCACCACCGTTCTCCATGAACACTGAAGCTTTCTTT.

The genes are TRBV9 and TRBJ2-1, with TRBD2 matching 7 bases. V was clipped by 6 bases and J by 2 bases; unmatched bases: 5. Looked up from germline, CDR1 is SGDLS and CDR2 is YYNGEE. This CDR3 contains 14 residues. The CDR3 is CASTSAGTYNEQFF. CDR3 coding DNA: TGTGCCAGCACTTCAGCGGGGACCTACAATGAGCAGTTCTTC. The complete variable domain, with remaining parts taken from reference TRBV9 and TRBJ2-1, reads DSGVTQTPKHLITATGQRVTLRCSPRSGDLSVYWYQQSLDQGLQFLIQYYNGEERAKGNILERFSAQQFPDLHSELNLSSLELGDSALYFCASTSAGTYNEQFFGPGTRLTVL.

This chain joins TRBV5-1 and TRBJ1-1; 7 nucleotides match TRBD1. The germline CDR1 and CDR2 sequences are SGHRS and YFSETQ. This CDR3 is 14 amino acids long. Unmatched junction bases numbered 7, after V lost 4 bases and J lost 4 bases. CDR3 sequence reads: CASSQGGLGTEAFF. For the CDR3, the DNA is TGCGCCAGCAGCCAAGGGGGCCTGGGCACTGAAGCTTTCTTT.

A few counts support this clone. This chain uses TRBV4-1 with TRBJ1-4; 7 bases match TRBD1. Germline V gene data show CDR1 as MGHRA and CDR2 as YSYEKL. The CDR3 has 15 amino acids. V was clipped by 1 base and J by 5 bases; unmatched bases: 4. The CDR3 sequence is CASSQAGTDNEKLFF. The CDR3 DNA follows: TGCGCCAGCAGCCAAGCGGGGACAGACAATGAAAAACTGTTTTTT.